This T cell receptor beta chain was obtained from a study of early T cells in non-severe SARS-CoV-2 infection. In this sample, this clonotype turned up many times. TCRdb re-analysed the 5' RACE reads in MiXCR, keeping a single row per CDR3 protein. Of about 50,000 distinct CDR3 sequences listed, approximately 9.4% are singletons. CDR1 MNHEY and CDR2 SMNVEV come from the germline V gene (reference sequence). The ends were cut back, 0 bases at V and 5 bases at J, with 14 bases in the middle. The CDR3 contains 16 residues. This receptor was obtained from an adult who was a healthcare worker with PCR-confirmed SARS-CoV-2 infection or an uninfected control (not recorded which). The sequencing sample was made of whole blood. The chain combines TRBV27 with TRBJ1-5; D is ambiguous. CDR3 DNA: TGTGCCAGCAGTTTATCGGGCGGTAGACTCCATCAGCCCCAGCATTTT. Its protein is CASSLSGGRLHQPQHF.